Shown below are 2 T cell receptor beta chains from a single sample sequenced in a study of blood T cell repertoires in COVID-19. Clones were read by immunoSEQ multiplex PCR, and TCRdb kept only the in-frame ones, dropping some. The table has under 300,000 clones, roughly 81% seen once. The sequencing input was peripheral blood. These receptors were obtained from a man over 45 with acute or convalescent COVID-19.

V usage is TRBV13 and J usage is TRBJ2-3; possible D gene TRBD2, 7 bases. The CDR3 is 16 amino acids. Germline loops: CDR1 PRHDT, CDR2 FYEKMQ (reference sequence). V lost 1 base to trimming and J lost 0 bases, with 11 bases between them. The CDR3: CASSLEAGASTDTQYF. CDR3 sequence (DNA): TGTGCCAGCAGCTTAGAGGCGGGGGCCAGCACAGATACGCAGTATTTT.

The chain is built from TRBV5-1 and TRBJ1-2; 7 nucleotides line up with TRBD1. The junction had 11 bases not matched to a gene; V was cut back by 4 bases and J by 5 bases. Germline CDR1 reads SGHRS; CDR2 reads YFSETQ. The CDR3 contains 15 residues. In DNA form, the CDR3 reads TGCGCCAGCAGCGCGAATACCGGGACAGCGTATGGCTACACCTTC. It translates to CASSANTGTAYGYTF.